This paragraph covers one T cell receptor beta chain sequence. This clone is termed hyperexpanded (1% or more). Its antigen is unknown. Base qualities are not at hand, and no much larger clone is one base apart. The CDR3 has 13 amino acids, counting the end cysteine and phenylalanine. Left in the record is the CDR3 DNA by itself, 39 bases read in frame from the first base. The CDR1 and CDR2 encoded by the germline V gene are MDHEN and SYDVKM. V is reduced by 3 bases and J by 6 bases, leaving a spacing of 8 bases between them. The archived tumor blocks were obtained from patients to whom no neoadjuvant therapy had been administered before resection. In the preserved-tissue arm of the study, 30 surgical resection samples from about two dozen previously untreated pancreatic ductal adenocarcinoma patients were used. For the resection arm, DNA was extracted from ten 5-micron curls of FFPE tumor adjacent to the multiplex immunohistochemistry slide.

The data were obtained in a study of CXCR4 blockade with PD-1 therapy in pancreatic cancer (dated 2019 in TCRdb). Concerning the study at large: The study analyzed resected pancreatic ductal adenocarcinoma using multiplex immunohistochemistry and TCRbeta immunosequencing, along with ex vivo slice culture to test PD-1 and CXCR4 blockade. To assess intratumoral heterogeneity, two geographically distinct regions from each of over 5 tumors were TCR-sequenced.

TCRbeta CDR3 regions were immunosequenced from extracted DNA using the immunoSEQ Assay at Adaptive Biotechnologies. The original methods were these. To measure the absolute abundance of each unique TCRbeta CDR3, the sequences were collapsed and filtered. Clonality, calculated using only productive in-frame rearrangements, was defined as 1 minus Pielou's evenness. Regional overlap was measured by following the top 100 nucleotide rearrangements across paired samples, and the Morisita index was used to compare paired samples with unrelated samples. The immunoSEQ Rearrangement Details tool was used to assess convergence of nucleotide rearrangements onto identical amino acid sequences. TCRdb took this table from immuneACCESS and kept in-frame rearrangements with V and J called. Such tables lack part of the clones; where checked against another copy, unresolved V genes explain under half of the gap, and the rest is unexplained. D and trimming were read from the DNA, whereas the V and J calls and clone size are those reported in that table. Across this sample there are about 160 clones, with roughly 40% seen only once. 18% of the sample rests with the top ten.

The study at large found these results: Clonal expansion was observed in tumors, with a mean productive clonality of 0.14 compared with approximately 0.05 in healthy blood, but no correlation between clonality and survival was found. Because only TCRbeta chains were sequenced, true antigen-specificity overlap among the convergent dominant clones remained unconfirmed, awaiting paired alpha-beta single-cell sequencing. Amino acid clone frequency correlated strongly with the number of distinct nucleotide rearrangements encoding it, suggesting convergent selection by common tumor antigens.

The rearranged segments are TRBV28 and TRBJ2-2, with the D gene tentatively TRBD1 or TRBD2, based on 6 matching bases in each. The sequencing input was tumor tissue. The clonotype was recovered from a human donor with pancreatic ductal adenocarcinoma. The CDR3 sequence is CASSFGGPGELFF. The sequence in DNA is TGTGCCAGCAGTTTTGGGGGGCCCGGGGAGCTGTTTTTT.